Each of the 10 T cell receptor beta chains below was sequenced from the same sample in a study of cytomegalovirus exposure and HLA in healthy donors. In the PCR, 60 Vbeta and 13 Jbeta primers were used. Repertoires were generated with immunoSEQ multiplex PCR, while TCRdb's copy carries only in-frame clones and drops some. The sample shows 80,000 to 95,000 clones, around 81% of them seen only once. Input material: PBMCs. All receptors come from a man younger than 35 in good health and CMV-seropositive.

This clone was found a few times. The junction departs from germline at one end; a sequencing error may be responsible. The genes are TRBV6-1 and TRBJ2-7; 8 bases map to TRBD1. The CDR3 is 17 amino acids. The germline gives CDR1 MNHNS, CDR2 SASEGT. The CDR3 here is CASSVSGTGVLLYGQYF. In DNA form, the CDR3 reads TGTGCCAGCAGTGTTTCCGGGACAGGAGTTCTCCTCTACGGGCAGTACTTC.

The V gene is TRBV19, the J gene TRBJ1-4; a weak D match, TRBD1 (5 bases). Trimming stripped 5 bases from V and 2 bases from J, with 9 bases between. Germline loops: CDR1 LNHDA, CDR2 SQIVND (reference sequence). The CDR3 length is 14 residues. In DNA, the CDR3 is TGTGCCAGTAGTCCAGGACATACTAATGAAAAACTGTTTTTT. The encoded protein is CASSPGHTNEKLFF.

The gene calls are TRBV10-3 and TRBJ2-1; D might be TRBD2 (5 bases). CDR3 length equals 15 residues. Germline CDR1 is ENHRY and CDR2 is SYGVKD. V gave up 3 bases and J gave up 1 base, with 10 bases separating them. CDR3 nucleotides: TGTGCCATCAGTGATGGAGACTATTCCTACAATGAGCAGTTCTTC. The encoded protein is CAISDGDYSYNEQFF.

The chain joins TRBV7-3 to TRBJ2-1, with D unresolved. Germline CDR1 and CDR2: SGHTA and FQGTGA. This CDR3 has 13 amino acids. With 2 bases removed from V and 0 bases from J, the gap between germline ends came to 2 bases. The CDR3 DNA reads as TGTGCCAGCAGCTTATACTCCTACAATGAGCAGTTCTTC. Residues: CASSLYSYNEQFF.

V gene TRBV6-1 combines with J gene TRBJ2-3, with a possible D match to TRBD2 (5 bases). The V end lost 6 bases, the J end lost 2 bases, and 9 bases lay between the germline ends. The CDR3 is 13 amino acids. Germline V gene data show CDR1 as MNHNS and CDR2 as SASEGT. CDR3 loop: CASSRGNTDTQYF. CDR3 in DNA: TGTGCCAGCAGCCGAGGGAACACAGATACGCAGTATTTT.

In DNA, the CDR3 is TGTGCCAGCACCCTCCACGGGGGGACTAGCCGCTCCAATGAGCAGTTCTTC. Protein: CASTLHGGTSRSNEQFF. This sequence joins TRBV2 and TRBJ2-1; 9 positions agree with TRBD2. CDR3 length: 17 residues. Germline lookup yields CDR1 SNHLY and CDR2 FYNNEI. Losses at the gene ends were 7 bases for V and 6 bases for J; bases not matched to a gene: 16.

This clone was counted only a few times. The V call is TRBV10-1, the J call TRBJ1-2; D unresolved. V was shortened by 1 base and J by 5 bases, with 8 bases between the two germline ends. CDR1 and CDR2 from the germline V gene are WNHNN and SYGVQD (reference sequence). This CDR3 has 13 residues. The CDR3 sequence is CASSEWASYGYTF. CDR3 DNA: TGCGCCAGCAGTGAGTGGGCGAGTTATGGCTACACCTTC.

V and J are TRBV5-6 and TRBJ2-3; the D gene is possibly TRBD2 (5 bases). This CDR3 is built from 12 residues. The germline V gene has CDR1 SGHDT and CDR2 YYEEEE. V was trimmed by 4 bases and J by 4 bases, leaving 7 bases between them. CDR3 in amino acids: CASSPDSDTQYF. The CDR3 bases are TGTGCCAGCAGCCCGGACTCAGATACGCAGTATTTT.

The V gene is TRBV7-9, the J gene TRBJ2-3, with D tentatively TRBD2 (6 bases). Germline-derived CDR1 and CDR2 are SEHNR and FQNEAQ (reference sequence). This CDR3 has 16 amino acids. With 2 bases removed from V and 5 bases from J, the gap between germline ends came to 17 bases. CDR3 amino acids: CASSLLGGTRKDTQYF. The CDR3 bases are TGTGCCAGCAGCTTACTGGGGGGAACGAGGAAAGATACGCAGTATTTT.

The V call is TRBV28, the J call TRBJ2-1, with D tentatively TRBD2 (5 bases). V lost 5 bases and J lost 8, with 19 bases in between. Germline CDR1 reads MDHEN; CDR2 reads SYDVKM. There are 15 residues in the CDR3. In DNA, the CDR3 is TGTGCCAGCAGTCCCCTGGGAGAGGAGAGCGATGAGCAGTTCTTC. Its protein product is CASSPLGEESDEQFF.